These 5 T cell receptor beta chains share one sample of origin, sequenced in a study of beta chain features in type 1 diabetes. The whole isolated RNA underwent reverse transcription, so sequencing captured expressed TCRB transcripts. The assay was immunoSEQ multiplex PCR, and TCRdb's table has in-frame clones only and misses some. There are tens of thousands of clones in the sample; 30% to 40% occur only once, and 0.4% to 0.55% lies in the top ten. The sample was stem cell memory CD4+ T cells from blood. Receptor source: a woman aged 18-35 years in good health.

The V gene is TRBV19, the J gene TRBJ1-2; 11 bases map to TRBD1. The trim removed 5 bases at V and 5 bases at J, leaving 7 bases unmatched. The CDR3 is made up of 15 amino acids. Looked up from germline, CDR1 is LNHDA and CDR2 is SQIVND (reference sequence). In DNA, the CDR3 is TGTGCCAGTAGTTCCGGCGGACAGGGGGCGTATGGCTACACCTTC. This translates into CASSSGGQGAYGYTF. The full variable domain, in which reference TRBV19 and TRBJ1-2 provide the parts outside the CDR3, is DGGITQSPKYLFRKEGQNVTLSCEQNLNHDAMYWYRQDPGQGLRLIYYSQIVNDFQKGDIAEGYSVSREKKESFPLTVTSAQKNPTAFYLCASSSGGQGAYGYTFGSGTRLTVV.

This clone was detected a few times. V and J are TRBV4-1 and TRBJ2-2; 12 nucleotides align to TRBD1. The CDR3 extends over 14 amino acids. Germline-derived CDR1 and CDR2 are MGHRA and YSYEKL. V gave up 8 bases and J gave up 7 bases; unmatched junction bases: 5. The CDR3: CASRDRGLSGELFF. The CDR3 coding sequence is TGCGCCAGCCGGGACAGGGGGCTGAGCGGGGAGCTGTTTTTT.

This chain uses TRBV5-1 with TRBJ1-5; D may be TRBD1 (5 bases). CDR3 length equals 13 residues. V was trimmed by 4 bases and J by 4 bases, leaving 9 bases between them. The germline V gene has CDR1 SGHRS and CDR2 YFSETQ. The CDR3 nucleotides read TGCGCCAGCAGCCAAGGGGTAAATCAGCCCCAGCATTTT. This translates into CASSQGVNQPQHF.

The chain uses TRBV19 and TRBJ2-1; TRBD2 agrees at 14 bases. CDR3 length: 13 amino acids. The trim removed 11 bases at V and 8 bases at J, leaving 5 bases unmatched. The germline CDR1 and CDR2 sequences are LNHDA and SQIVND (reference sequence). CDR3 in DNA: TGTGCCGCCTCGGGACTAGCGGGAGATGAGCAGTTCTTC. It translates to CAASGLAGDEQFF.

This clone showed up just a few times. The CDR3 DNA sequence: TGTGCCAGCAGCGAGCGGGGGGGCACAGATACGCAGTATTTT. It translates to CASSERGGTDTQYF. The V call is TRBV6-6, the J call TRBJ2-3, with TRBD2 identical over 9 bases. The V gene's germline CDR1 is MNHNY and CDR2 SVGAGI (reference sequence). The J segment lost 1 base and the V segment lost 6 bases, leaving 2 bases of the junction unmatched. The CDR3 covers 14 residues.